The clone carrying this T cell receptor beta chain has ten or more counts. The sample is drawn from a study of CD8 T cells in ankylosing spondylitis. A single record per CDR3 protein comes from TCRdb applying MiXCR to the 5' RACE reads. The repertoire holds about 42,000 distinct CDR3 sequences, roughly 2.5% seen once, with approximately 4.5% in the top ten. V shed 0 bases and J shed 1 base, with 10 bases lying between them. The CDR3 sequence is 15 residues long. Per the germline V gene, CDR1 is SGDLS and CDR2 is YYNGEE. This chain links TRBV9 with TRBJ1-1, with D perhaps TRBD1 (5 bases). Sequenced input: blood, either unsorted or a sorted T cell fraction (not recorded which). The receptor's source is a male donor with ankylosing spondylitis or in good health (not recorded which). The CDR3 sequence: CASSVEATGNTEAFF. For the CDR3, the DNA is TGTGCCAGCAGCGTAGAGGCTACAGGGAACACTGAAGCTTTCTTT.